This T cell receptor (beta chain) was recorded in a study of blood T cells in healthy people across ages. The study's findings and limits: A roughly linear age-dependent decrease characterized TCR beta diversity per million T cells.

The count of this clonotype is one. Antigen: not known. A J-beta primer mix and a sample-barcoded 5' primer were used in a second PCR of roughly 6 to 12 cycles. TCRdb recomputed calls from the 5' RACE reads with MiXCR, one row per CDR3 protein. The sample has 980,000 or so distinct CDR3 sequences; around 46% are singletons. The CDR3 runs to 15 residues. Trimming stripped 6 bases from V and 5 bases from J, with 20 bases between. Looked up from germline, CDR1 is MNHEY and CDR2 is SMNVEV (reference sequence). Sequencing used blood. This clonotype was obtained from a man aged 25 to 40 in good health. The chain carries TRBV27 and TRBJ2-7, with D tentatively TRBD2 (6 bases). DNA of the CDR3: TGTGCCAGCAGGCCGGGGGTCGAACAAGCACACGAGCAGTACTTC. Translating it yields CASRPGVEQAHEQYF.